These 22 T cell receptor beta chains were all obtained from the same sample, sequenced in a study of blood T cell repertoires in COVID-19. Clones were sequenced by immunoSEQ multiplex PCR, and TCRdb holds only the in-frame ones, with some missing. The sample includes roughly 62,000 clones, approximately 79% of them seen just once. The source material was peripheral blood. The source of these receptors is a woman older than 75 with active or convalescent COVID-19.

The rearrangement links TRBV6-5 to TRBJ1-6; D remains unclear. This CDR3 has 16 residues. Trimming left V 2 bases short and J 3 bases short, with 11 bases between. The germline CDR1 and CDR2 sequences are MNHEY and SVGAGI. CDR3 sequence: CASSYLSTGYNSPLHF. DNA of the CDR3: TGTGCCAGCAGTTACCTTTCTACGGGCTATAATTCACCCCTCCACTTT.

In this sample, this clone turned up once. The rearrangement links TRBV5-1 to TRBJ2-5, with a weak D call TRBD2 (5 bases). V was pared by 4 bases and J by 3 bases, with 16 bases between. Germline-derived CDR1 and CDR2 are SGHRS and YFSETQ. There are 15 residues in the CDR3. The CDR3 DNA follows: TGCGCCAGCAGCCCTCGAACTGCGGGCAAAGAGACCCAGTACTTC. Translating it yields CASSPRTAGKETQYF. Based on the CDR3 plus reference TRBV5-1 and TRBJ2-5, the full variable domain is KAGVTQTPRYLIKTRGQQVTLSCSPISGHRSVSWYQQTPGQGLQFLFEYFSETQRNKGNFPGRFSGRQFSNSRSEMNVSTLELGDSALYLCASSPRTAGKETQYFGPGTRLLVL.

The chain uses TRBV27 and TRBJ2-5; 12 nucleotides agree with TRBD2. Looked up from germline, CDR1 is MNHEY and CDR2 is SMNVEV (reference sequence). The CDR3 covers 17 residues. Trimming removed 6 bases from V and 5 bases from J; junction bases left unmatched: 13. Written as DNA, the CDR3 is TGTGCCAGCAGCACCACTTTTCTAGCGGGGGGGAGGGAGACCCAGTACTTC. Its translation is CASSTTFLAGGRETQYF.

The CDR3 region has the DNA TGTGCCAGTAGTACCGGGGATGGCTATGGCTACACCTTC. Residues: CASSTGDGYGYTF. V and J are TRBV19 and TRBJ1-2; D uncertain. Trimming shortened V by 4 bases and J by 4 bases, and 10 bases separated the two germline ends. Germline values: CDR1 LNHDA, CDR2 SQIVND (reference sequence). This CDR3 is 13 amino acids long.

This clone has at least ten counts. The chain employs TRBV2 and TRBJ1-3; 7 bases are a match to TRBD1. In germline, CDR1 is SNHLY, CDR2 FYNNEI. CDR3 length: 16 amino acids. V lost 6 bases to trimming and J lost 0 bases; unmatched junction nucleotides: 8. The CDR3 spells CASRSYRGPSGNTIYF. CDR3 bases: TGTGCCAGCAGATCGTACAGGGGCCCCTCTGGAAACACCATATATTTT.

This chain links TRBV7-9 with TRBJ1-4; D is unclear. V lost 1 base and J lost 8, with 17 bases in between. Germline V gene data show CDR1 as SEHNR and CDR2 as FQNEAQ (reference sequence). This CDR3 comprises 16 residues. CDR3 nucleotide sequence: TGTGCCAGCAGCTTAGGTGTCGGAGGTAGTAAAGAAAAACTGTTTTTT. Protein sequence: CASSLGVGGSKEKLFF.

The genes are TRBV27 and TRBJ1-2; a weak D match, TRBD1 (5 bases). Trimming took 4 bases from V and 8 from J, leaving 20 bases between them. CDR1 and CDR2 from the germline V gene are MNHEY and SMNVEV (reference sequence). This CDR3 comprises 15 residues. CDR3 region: CASSSGGPQAGGYTF. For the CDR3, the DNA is TGTGCCAGCAGTTCCGGGGGACCGCAAGCTGGGGGCTACACCTTC.

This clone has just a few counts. The CDR3 nucleotides are TGTGCCTGGAGTCGGGGGACAGGCGAAAAACTGTTTTTT. Its protein product is CAWSRGTGEKLFF. V usage is TRBV30 and J usage is TRBJ1-4, with 8 bases lining up with TRBD1. This CDR3 contains 13 residues. V was clipped by 2 bases and J by 8 bases; unmatched bases: 4. Germline CDR1 is GTSNPN and CDR2 is SVGIG (reference sequence).

CDR3 sequence (DNA): TGTGCCAGCAGATTCACGGGACTTCTCGAGCAGTACTTC. Protein: CASRFTGLLEQYF. The chain carries TRBV6-8 and TRBJ2-7; tentative D call: TRBD2 (6 bases). V was shortened by 6 bases and J by 6 bases, with 15 bases between the two germline ends. CDR3 size: 13 residues. Germline V gene sequence: CDR1 MNHGY, CDR2 SAAAGT.

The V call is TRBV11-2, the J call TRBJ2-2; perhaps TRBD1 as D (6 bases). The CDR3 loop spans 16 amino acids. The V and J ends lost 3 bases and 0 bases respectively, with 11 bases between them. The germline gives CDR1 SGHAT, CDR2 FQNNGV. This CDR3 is CASSLSYRANTGELFF. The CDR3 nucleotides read TGTGCCAGCAGCTTGTCGTACAGGGCGAACACCGGGGAGCTGTTTTTT.

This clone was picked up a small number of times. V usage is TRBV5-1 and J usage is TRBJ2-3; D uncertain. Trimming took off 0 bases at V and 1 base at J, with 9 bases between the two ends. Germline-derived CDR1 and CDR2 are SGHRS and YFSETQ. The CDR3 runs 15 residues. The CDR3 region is CASSLGDVGTDTQYF. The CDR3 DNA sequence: TGCGCCAGCAGCTTGGGAGATGTCGGCACAGATACGCAGTATTTT.

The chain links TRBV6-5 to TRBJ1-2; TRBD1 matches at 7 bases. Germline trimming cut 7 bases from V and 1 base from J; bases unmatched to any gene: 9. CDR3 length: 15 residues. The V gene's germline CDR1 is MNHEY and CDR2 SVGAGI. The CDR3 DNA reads TGTGCCAGCACCCGAGGAGGGGGCCTTAACTATGGCTACACCTTC. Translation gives CASTRGGGLNYGYTF.

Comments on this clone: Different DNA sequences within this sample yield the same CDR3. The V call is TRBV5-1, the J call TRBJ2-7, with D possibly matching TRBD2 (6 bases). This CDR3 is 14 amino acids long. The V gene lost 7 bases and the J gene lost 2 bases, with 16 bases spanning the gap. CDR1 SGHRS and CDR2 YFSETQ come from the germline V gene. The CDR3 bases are TGCGCCAGCTCACCCCTGGGGGGTACCTACGAGCAGTACTTC. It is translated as CASSPLGGTYEQYF.

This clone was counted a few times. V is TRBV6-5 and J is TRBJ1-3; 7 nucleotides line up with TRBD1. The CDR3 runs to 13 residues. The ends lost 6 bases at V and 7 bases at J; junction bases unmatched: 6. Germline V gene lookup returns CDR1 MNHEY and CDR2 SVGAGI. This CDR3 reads CASSRIQGNTIYF. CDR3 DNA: TGTGCCAGCAGCCGAATACAGGGGAACACCATATATTTT.

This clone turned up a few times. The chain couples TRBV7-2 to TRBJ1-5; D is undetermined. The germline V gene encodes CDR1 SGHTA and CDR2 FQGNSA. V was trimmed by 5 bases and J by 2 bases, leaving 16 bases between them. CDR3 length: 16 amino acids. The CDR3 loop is CASSPGADLGNQPQHF. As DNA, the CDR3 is TGTGCCAGCAGCCCCGGTGCAGACTTGGGCAATCAGCCCCAGCATTTT.

The CDR3 coding sequence is TGCGCCAGCAGCCTCCAACCGGGACAGAACACTGAAGCTTTCTTT. Its protein product is CASSLQPGQNTEAFF. V and J are TRBV5-1 and TRBJ1-1; D may be TRBD1 (6 bases). The CDR3 has 15 residues. CDR1 SGHRS and CDR2 YFSETQ come from the germline V gene. The V end lost 4 bases, the J end lost 1 base, and 14 bases lay between the germline ends. Full variable domain (missing parts from reference TRBV5-1 and TRBJ1-1): KAGVTQTPRYLIKTRGQQVTLSCSPISGHRSVSWYQQTPGQGLQFLFEYFSETQRNKGNFPGRFSGRQFSNSRSEMNVSTLELGDSALYLCASSLQPGQNTEAFFGQGTRLTVV.

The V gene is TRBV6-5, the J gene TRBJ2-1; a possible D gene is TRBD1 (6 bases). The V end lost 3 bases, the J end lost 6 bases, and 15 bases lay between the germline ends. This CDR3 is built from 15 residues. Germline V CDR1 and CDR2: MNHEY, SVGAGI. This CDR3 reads CASSYGGREGNEQFF. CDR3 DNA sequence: TGTGCCAGCAGTTATGGGGGCAGGGAAGGCAATGAGCAGTTCTTC.

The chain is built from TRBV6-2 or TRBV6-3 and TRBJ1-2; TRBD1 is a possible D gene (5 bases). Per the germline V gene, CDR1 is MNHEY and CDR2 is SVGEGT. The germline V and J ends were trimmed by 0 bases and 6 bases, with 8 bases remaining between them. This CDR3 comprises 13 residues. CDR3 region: CASSYSEGDGYTF. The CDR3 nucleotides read TGTGCCAGCAGTTACTCGGAAGGGGATGGCTACACCTTC.

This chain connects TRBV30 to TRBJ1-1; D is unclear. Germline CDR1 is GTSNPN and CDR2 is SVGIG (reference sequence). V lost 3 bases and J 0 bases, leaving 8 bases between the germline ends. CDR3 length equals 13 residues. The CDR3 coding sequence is TGTGCCTGGAGCCGAGGGTTGAACACTGAAGCTTTCTTT. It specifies CAWSRGLNTEAFF.

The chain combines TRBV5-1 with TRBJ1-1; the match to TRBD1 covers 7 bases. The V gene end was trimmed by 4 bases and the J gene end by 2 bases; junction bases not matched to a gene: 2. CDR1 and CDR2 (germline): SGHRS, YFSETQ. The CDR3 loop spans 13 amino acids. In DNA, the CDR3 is TGCGCCAGCAGCAGGACAGGAAACACTGAAGCTTTCTTT. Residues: CASSRTGNTEAFF.

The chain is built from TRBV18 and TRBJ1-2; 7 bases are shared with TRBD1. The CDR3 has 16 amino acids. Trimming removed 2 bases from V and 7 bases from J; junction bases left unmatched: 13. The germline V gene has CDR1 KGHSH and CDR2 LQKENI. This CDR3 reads CASSPYSLRQGGGYTF. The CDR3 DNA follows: TGTGCCAGCTCACCATACTCCCTTCGACAGGGAGGTGGCTACACCTTC.

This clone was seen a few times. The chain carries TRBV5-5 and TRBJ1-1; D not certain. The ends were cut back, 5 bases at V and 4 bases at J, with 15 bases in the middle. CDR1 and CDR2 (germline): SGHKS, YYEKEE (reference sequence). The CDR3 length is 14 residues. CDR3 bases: TGTGCCAGCAGTTTCCCAGTTAAACCCACTGAAGCTTTCTTT. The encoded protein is CASSFPVKPTEAFF.